This T cell receptor beta chain was documented in a study of T cells in Graves' hyperthyroidism and ophthalmopathy. There are many counts of this clonotype. TCR beta CDR3 regions were amplified from RNA transcripts. HTBI primers drove first-round RT-PCR of the TCR CDR3. TCRdb ran MiXCR on the multiplex PCR reads and lists one entry per CDR3 protein. The table shows around 700,000 distinct CDR3 sequences, with 30% to 40% occurring only once. Trimming took 4 bases from V and 0 from J, leaving 11 bases between them. This CDR3 region has 16 residues. Germline lookup yields CDR1 SGHKS and CDR2 YYEKEE (reference sequence).

This chain links TRBV5-5 with TRBJ1-6; D uncertain. The clonotype originates from a woman between 40 and 55 years old with Graves' hyperthyroidism. Source material: blood. The CDR3 loop is CASSQDWSSYNSPLHF. The CDR3 coding sequence is TGTGCCAGCAGCCAGGACTGGAGCTCCTATAATTCACCCCTCCACTTT.